Listed below are T cell receptor beta chains from one sample, sequenced in a study of siplizumab effects on memory and regulatory T cells. The data were produced by immunoSEQ multiplex PCR, yet TCRdb's version contains in-frame clones alone and is incomplete. The repertoire holds 70,000 to 90,000 clones, about 92% seen once, with 5% in the top ten. The sample comprised CD8+ T cells sorted from blood. The receptors were sampled from a human donor in good health. The CDR3 runs from the conserved cysteine through the conserved F or W. The D gene is left open where the match is weak. Clone size is stated in some rows and not others, as once, few, many or a class when expanded.

TRBV9	.	TRBD2	TRBJ2-3	CASSVVGGADTQYF	TGTGCCAGCAGCGTAGTGGGGGGGGCAGATACGCAGTATTTT
TRBV9	.	TRBD2	TRBJ2-2	CASSASGGHGGELFF	TGTGCCAGCAGCGCTAGCGGGGGGCACGGCGGGGAGCTGTTTTTT
TRBV13	.	.	TRBJ2-3	CASREISTDTQYF	TGTGCCAGCAGGGAGATTAGCACAGATACGCAGTATTTT
TRBV6-1	.	.	TRBJ2-7	CASSEAASSYEQYF	TGTGCCAGCAGTGAAGCGGCGAGCTCCTACGAGCAGTACTTC
TRBV7-2	.	.	TRBJ2-7	CASSLGGWEQYF	TGTGCCAGCAGCCTAGGGGGTTGGGAGCAGTACTTC
TRBV4-1	.	.	TRBJ2-5	CASSQVFGAKETQYF	TGCGCCAGCAGCCAAGTTTTCGGAGCAAAAGAGACCCAGTACTTC
TRBV20-1	.	.	TRBJ2-3	CSATADTQYF	TGCAGTGCTACCGCGGATACGCAGTATTTT
TRBV29-1	.	.	TRBJ1-1	CSVESGEAFF	TGCAGCGTTGAATCCGGGGAAGCTTTCTTT
TRBV4-3	few	.	TRBJ1-4	CASSLWTVLGDEKLFF	TGCGCCAGCAGCCTTTGGACGGTCCTGGGGGATGAAAAACTGTTTTTT
TRBV7-9	few	TRBD2	TRBJ2-3	CASSLGAGDTDTQYF	TGTGCCAGCAGCTTAGGGGCGGGGGACACAGATACGCAGTATTTT
TRBV5-4	.	.	TRBJ2-1	CASSLGGSYNEQFF	TGTGCCAGCAGCTTGGGTGGCAGCTACAATGAGCAGTTCTTC